These 23 T cell receptor beta chains originate from one sample sequenced in a study of blood T cells in healthy people across ages. Together with a sample-barcoded 5' primer, a J-beta primer mix was included in a second PCR lasting roughly 7 to 11 cycles. TCRdb redid the calling of the 5' RACE reads with MiXCR, one entry per CDR3 protein. The sample shows fewer than 900,000 distinct CDR3 sequences, roughly 49% of them seen only once. Sequencing used blood. These TCRs come from a woman aged 55-75 years in good health.

This clonotype was seen ten or more times. The chain has TRBV4-1 and TRBJ2-7, with TRBD1 matching 8 bases. The junction had 7 bases not matched to a gene; V was cut back by 1 base and J by 5 bases. The germline V gene has CDR1 MGHRA and CDR2 YSYEKL. The CDR3 length is 15 residues. The CDR3 here is CASSQVGTGIDEQYF. For the CDR3, the DNA is TGCGCCAGCAGCCAAGTAGGGACAGGTATCGACGAGCAGTACTTC.

This chain joins TRBV29-1 and TRBJ2-5, with TRBD2 as a possible D gene (6 bases). The closer fit of TRBJ2-7 to the DNA end suggests the J call may be wrong. Germline values: CDR1 SQVTM, CDR2 ANQGSEA. CDR3 size: 16 residues. CDR3: CSVVGPAGGILGEQYF. The CDR3 nucleotides read TGCAGCGTTGTCGGCCCCGCTGGGGGGATTCTGGGCGAGCAGTACTTC.

This chain joins TRBV2 and TRBJ1-5; 9 bases map to TRBD1. With V trimmed by 6 bases and J by 5 bases, 5 bases remained unmatched. The CDR3 extends over 14 amino acids. Germline lookup yields CDR1 SNHLY and CDR2 FYNNEI. The CDR3 DNA reads as TGTGCCAGCAGCGCCACAGGGGGCTATCAGCCCCAGCATTTT. This sequence encodes CASSATGGYQPQHF.

The rearrangement links TRBV25-1 to TRBJ1-1; the D is unclear. CDR3 length equals 13 residues. V shed 6 bases and J shed 3 bases, with 11 bases lying between them. The V gene's germline CDR1 is MGHDK and CDR2 SYGVNS. The CDR3 reads CASRVARYTEAFF. CDR3 sequence (DNA): TGTGCCAGCAGAGTTGCCCGCTACACTGAAGCTTTCTTT.

The V and J genes are TRBV15 and TRBJ2-1; 8 nucleotides line up with TRBD2. V trimming: 0 bases; J trimming: 6 bases; junction bases outside the gene matches: 10. This CDR3 has 17 residues. The germline CDR1 and CDR2 sequences are LNHNV and YYDKDF (reference sequence). Here the CDR3 reads CATSREISGTSPNEQFF. DNA for the CDR3: TGTGCCACCAGCAGAGAGATCTCCGGGACTAGTCCCAATGAGCAGTTCTTC.

The chain joins TRBV12-3 or TRBV12-4 to TRBJ2-5; no definite D call. There are 17 residues in the CDR3. V shed 6 bases and J shed 4 bases, with 24 bases lying between them. In nucleotides, the CDR3 is TGTGCCAGCAGCCCCCTCCCGCCTGGAAGTGGGATAGAGACCCAGTACTTC. Translating it yields CASSPLPPGSGIETQYF.

The chain recombines TRBV20-1 with TRBJ2-1; 7 nucleotides align to TRBD2. This CDR3 has 16 amino acids. Germline V lookup: CDR1 DFQATT, CDR2 SNEGSKA (reference sequence). After removal of 0 bases from V and 0 bases from J, the junction contained 5 bases not matched to a gene. The CDR3 protein is CSARDLGRSSYNEQFF. CDR3 nucleotides: TGCAGTGCTAGAGATCTCGGGAGGAGCTCCTACAATGAGCAGTTCTTC.

This clonotype has just a few counts. This CDR3 is CASSPVQGGAEAFF. The CDR3, as DNA: TGTGCCAGCTCACCAGTCCAGGGGGGGGCTGAAGCTTTCTTT. This chain joins TRBV18 and TRBJ1-1; 7 bases are a match to TRBD1. The CDR3 contains 14 residues. J gave up 6 bases and V 2 bases, and 6 bases lay outside the gene matches. From germline, CDR1 is KGHSH and CDR2 LQKENI.

This chain links TRBV3-1 with TRBJ2-1; 10 bases map to TRBD2. The CDR3 is 14 amino acids. With V trimmed by 3 bases and J by 9 bases, 5 bases remained unmatched. The germline V gene encodes CDR1 LGHDT and CDR2 YNNKEL (reference sequence). CDR3 DNA sequence: TGTGCCAGCAGCCACAGCGGGAGGGCTGTTGAGCAGTTCTTC. As protein: CASSHSGRAVEQFF.

The rearrangement links TRBV5-1 to TRBJ2-2; D unresolved. V was pared by 5 bases and J by 2 bases, with 10 bases between. Germline V CDR1 and CDR2: SGHRS, YFSETQ. There are 14 residues in the CDR3. CDR3 nucleotide sequence: TGCGCCAGCAGTTCCGCTACCAACACCGGGGAGCTGTTTTTT. This gives the protein CASSSATNTGELFF.

The chain joins TRBV20-1 to TRBJ2-7, with D perhaps TRBD1 (5 bases). The V and J ends lost 6 bases and 4 bases respectively, with 19 bases between them. Per germline, CDR1 DFQATT and CDR2 SNEGSKA (reference sequence). CDR3 size: 14 residues. The CDR3 region has the DNA TGCAGTGCCAGTCCCCAGACAGCTAGTTACGAGCAGTACTTC. Translation gives CSASPQTASYEQYF.

The chain carries TRBV5-1 and TRBJ1-5, with D uncertain. Trimming shortened V by 4 bases and J by 4 bases, and 12 bases separated the two germline ends. The CDR3 spans 14 residues. The germline V gene has CDR1 SGHRS and CDR2 YFSETQ. The CDR3 loop is CASSIGLGNQPQHF. Written as DNA, the CDR3 is TGCGCCAGCAGCATAGGACTGGGTAATCAGCCCCAGCATTTT.

This rearrangement joins TRBV30 to TRBJ1-2, with 7 bases aligning to TRBD1. With V trimmed by 4 bases and J by 7 bases, 9 bases remained unmatched. The CDR3 has 13 amino acids. CDR1 GTSNPN and CDR2 SVGIG come from the germline V gene (reference sequence). The CDR3, as DNA: TGTGCCTGGACGACAGGGCCAATAGGTGGCTACACCTTC. It yields the protein CAWTTGPIGGYTF.

This clonotype was detected only a few times. The rearrangement uses TRBV5-5 and TRBJ2-1; D not resolved. CDR3 length: 15 residues. V lost 1 base to trimming and J lost 2 bases, with 10 bases between them. Per the germline V gene, CDR1 is SGHKS and CDR2 is YYEKEE (reference sequence). The CDR3 nucleotides read TGTGCCAGCAGCTTGTCGCGCCCGGCCTACAATGAGCAGTTCTTC. As protein: CASSLSRPAYNEQFF.

This clonotype has just a few counts. The chain has TRBV11-2 and TRBJ2-3; D is perhaps TRBD1 (5 bases). CDR3 size: 14 residues. Germline lookup yields CDR1 SGHAT and CDR2 FQNNGV. Trimming shortened V by 0 bases and J by 2 bases, and 6 bases separated the two germline ends. The CDR3 loop is CASSLDGHTDTQYF. In DNA, the CDR3 is TGTGCCAGCAGCTTAGACGGACACACAGATACGCAGTATTTT.

The CDR3 loop is CASSLIRTRYNEQFF. The CDR3 DNA follows: TGTGCCAGCAGTTTAATCCGGACTAGGTACAATGAGCAGTTCTTC. The chain links TRBV27 to TRBJ2-1, with 7 bases aligning to TRBD2. The V and J ends lost 2 bases and 4 bases, in that order; junction bases with no gene match: 5. CDR1 MNHEY and CDR2 SMNVEV come from the germline V gene (reference sequence). This CDR3 is built from 15 residues.

This clonotype has a single count. The V call is TRBV20-1, the J call TRBJ1-1; D call uncertain. The CDR3 consists of 13 residues. Germline-derived CDR1 and CDR2 are DFQATT and SNEGSKA (reference sequence). V gave up 2 bases and J gave up 3 bases, with 10 bases separating them. For the CDR3, the DNA is TGCAGTGCTAGATGGGGAGAGGACACTGAAGCTTTCTTT. Protein product: CSARWGEDTEAFF.

V gene TRBV3-1 combines with J gene TRBJ2-3; D may be TRBD1 (5 bases). CDR1 is LGHDT and CDR2 is YNNKEL in the germline V gene (reference sequence). V was pared by 0 bases and J by 0 bases, with 13 bases between. This CDR3 region has 17 residues. As DNA, the CDR3 is TGTGCCAGCAGCCAAGATAGGTGGGCAGGGAGCACAGATACGCAGTATTTT. Its protein is CASSQDRWAGSTDTQYF.

This clonotype showed up just once. The V call is TRBV4-3, the J call TRBJ2-7; tentatively, D is TRBD2 (6 bases). Trimming removed 0 bases at V and 7 bases at J, with 19 bases between. The germline V gene encodes CDR1 LGHNA and CDR2 YSLEER. This CDR3 has 16 amino acids. CDR3 in DNA: TGCGCCAGCAGCCAAGATAGTAGCGGCCACTACAATGAGCAGTACTTC. It encodes CASSQDSSGHYNEQYF.

CDR3 region: CASSLGQVGDTQYF. CDR3 nucleotides: TGTGCCAGCAGCTTAGGGCAGGTCGGAGATACGCAGTATTTT. This chain connects TRBV7-3 to TRBJ2-3; D remains unclear. This CDR3 is 14 amino acids long. V lost 2 bases to trimming and J lost 5 bases, with 11 bases between them. Looked up from germline, CDR1 is SGHTA and CDR2 is FQGTGA.

The chain carries TRBV16 and TRBJ2-1; 7 bases are shared with TRBD2. J lost 1 base, V lost 0 bases, and 3 bases had no gene match. CDR3 length equals 16 residues. Per the germline V gene, CDR1 is KGHSY and CDR2 is FQNENV. CDR3 region: CASSQSGGLSYNEQFF. The CDR3 coding sequence is TGTGCCAGCAGCCAATCGGGGGGGTTATCCTACAATGAGCAGTTCTTC.

This clonotype was counted once. The rearrangement links TRBV7-2 to TRBJ2-7; 11 bases are a match to TRBD2. The germline gives CDR1 SGHTA, CDR2 FQGNSA. Unmatched junction bases numbered 11, after V lost 1 base and J lost 9 bases. The CDR3 sequence is 16 residues long. The CDR3 spells CASSLGRGLAALGQYF. CDR3 in DNA: TGTGCCAGCAGCTTAGGGAGGGGACTAGCGGCCTTGGGGCAGTACTTC. Looking up the rest from reference TRBV7-2 and TRBJ2-7 gives the full variable domain: GAGVSQSPSNKVTEKGKDVELRCDPISGHTALYWYRQSLGQGLEFLIYFQGNSAPDKSGLPSDRFSAERTGGSVSTLTIQRTQQEDSAVYLCASSLGRGLAALGQYFGPGTRLTVT.

The V call is TRBV7-8, the J call TRBJ2-3; D may correspond to TRBD1 or TRBD2 (5 bases each). The length of the CDR3 is 14 residues. CDR1 is SGHVS and CDR2 is FQNEAQ in the germline V gene. The germline V and J ends were trimmed by 4 bases and 0 bases, with 8 bases remaining between them. CDR3 nucleotides: TGTGCCAGCAGCTCCGGGGCCAGCACAGATACGCAGTATTTT. Amino acids: CASSSGASTDTQYF.